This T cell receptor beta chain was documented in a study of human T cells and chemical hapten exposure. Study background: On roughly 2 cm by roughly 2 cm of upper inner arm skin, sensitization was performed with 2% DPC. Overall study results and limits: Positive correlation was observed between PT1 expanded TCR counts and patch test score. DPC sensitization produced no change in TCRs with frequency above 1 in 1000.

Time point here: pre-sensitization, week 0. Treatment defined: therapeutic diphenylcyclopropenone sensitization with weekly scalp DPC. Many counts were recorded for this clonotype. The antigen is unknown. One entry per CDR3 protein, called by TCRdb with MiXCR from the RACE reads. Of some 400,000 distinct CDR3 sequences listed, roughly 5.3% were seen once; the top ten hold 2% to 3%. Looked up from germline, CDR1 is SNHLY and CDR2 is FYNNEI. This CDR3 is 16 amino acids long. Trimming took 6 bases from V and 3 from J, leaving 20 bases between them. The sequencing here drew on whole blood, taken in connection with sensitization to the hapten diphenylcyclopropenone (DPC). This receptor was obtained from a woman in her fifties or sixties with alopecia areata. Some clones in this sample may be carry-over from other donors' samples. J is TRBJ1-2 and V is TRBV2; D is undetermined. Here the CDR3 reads CASRKRTSLVDYGYTF. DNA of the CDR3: TGTGCCAGCAGGAAACGGACTTCCCTCGTAGACTATGGCTACACCTTC.